The sequence of this TCR beta chain was determined in a study of cytotoxic CD8 clonotypes in ibrutinib-treated CLL (dated by TCRdb to about 2021). Looking at the study overall: The cohort was composed of about 10 relapsed/refractory and about 16 treatment-naive patients; IGHV unmutated status was identified in roughly 18 patients. Partial responses were observed in approximately 24 patients and complete responses in 2; after a median follow-up of about 69 months, remission was maintained in 15 or so patients and progression was observed in roughly 12. The response samples were drawn at a median of approximately 11 months into treatment, with a range of roughly 6 to 40 months. On average, each sample yielded 255,043 productive templates and under 95,000 productive rearrangements. Of the roughly 86 people in the trial, approximately 26 had longitudinal samples available. Cryopreserved peripheral blood mononuclear cells were collected before treatment, at response, and at either disease progression or sustained remission. Every remission and progressive disease sample was obtained while ibrutinib was still being received by the patients.

Beyond this particular receptor, the publication reports: Baseline clonality was found to be higher than that of age-matched healthy donors and was strongly correlated with circulating CD8+ T-cell counts. Sustained-remission and progressing patients did not have matched sampling times, and lymph node repertoires were not examined. Public clonotypes were rare and either contracted or stayed stable during treatment, and the rise in clonality at ibrutinib response reflected the expansion of private clonotypes. Clonality increased at ibrutinib response, stayed stable in sustained remission, and fell back toward baseline at progression.

Concerning this clone itself: Its antigen is not yet known. Base qualities were left out, and no much larger clone turns up one base away.

On a MiSeq, deep resolution sequencing aimed for a depth between 1 in 1 million and 1 in 200,000 T cells, with each clonotype covered 10x on average. The immunoSEQ hsTCRB Kit was used to generate TCR beta libraries. Processing in the source paper ran as follows. Data were analyzed with ImmunoSEQ Data Assistant and ImmunoSEQ Analyzer, with V, D and J genes assigned per IMGT definitions. Clonality, which ranges from 0 to 1, was calculated by subtracting the normalized Shannon entropy of productive rearrangement frequencies from one. Public clonotype analysis was restricted to overrepresented clonotypes comprising at least 0.05% of each patient's repertoire. Some 13 age-matched healthy donor repertoires from immuneACCESS were used as controls for clonality. TCRdb holds this immuneACCESS table with in-frame rearrangements only. Some clones are missing; in checked studies, unresolved V genes explain under half, and the rest has no known cause. D and trimming were read from the DNA, whereas the V and J calls and clone size are those reported in that table. The sample includes 55,000 to 85,000 clones, with about nine tenths observed a single time. The ten largest clones represent under 4% of the sample.

V is cut by 6 bases and J by 8 bases, and the space between the germline ends is 14 bases. The cysteine opens and the phenylalanine closes a CDR3 of 13 amino acids. Only CDR3 DNA remains: 39 bases, in frame from the first base. The germline V gene (reference sequence) gives CDR1 as LNHDA and CDR2 as SQIVND. In light of the paper, this sample's time point label describes: about a year on ibrutinib. For TCR beta library preparation, about 2.1 micrograms of genomic DNA were extracted from the cryopreserved PBMCs. Longitudinal blood samples from CLL patients on ibrutinib monotherapy were analyzed using high-throughput TCR beta sequencing. The patients took part in an open-label, single-center phase 2 trial of ibrutinib monotherapy.

The receptor was derived from a human donor with chronic lymphocytic leukemia. The material was PBMCs, obtained after 12 months of ibrutinib treatment. The chain uses TRBV19 and TRBJ2-1; the D gene identity is not certain. The CDR3 region has the sequence CASRFFGHDEQFF. DNA sequence: TGTGCCAGTAGGTTTTTCGGGCATGATGAGCAGTTCTTC.